A selection of T cell receptor beta chains follows, all from one sample in a study of identical twins. TCRdb used MiXCR to reprocess the 5' RACE reads, holding one entry per CDR3 protein. The sample includes 1.5 million to 2 million distinct CDR3 sequences, roughly a third of them seen just once. The sample comprised cord blood. The receptors come from a newborn girl in good health. Each CDR3 is given with its conserved first and last residue. D genes are given only for firm matches. Rows may omit the clone size; those that give it use once, few, many or a size class.

>TRBV12-3/TRBV12-4|TRBJ2-7|few|NA
CASSLDPSSGYEQYF
TGTGCCAGCAGTTTAGACCCTAGTAGTGGGTACGAGCAGTACTTC
>TRBV5-1|TRBJ1-1|few|NA
CASSPSPRLNLMNTEAFF
TGCGCCAGCAGCCCCTCTCCACGGCTAAACCTCATGAACACTGAAGCTTTCTTT
>TRBV20-1|TRBJ2-1|NA|NA
CSARAGVGLNEQFF
TGCAGTGCTAGAGCGGGAGTAGGGTTGAATGAGCAGTTCTTC
>TRBV7-2|TRBJ2-2|NA|NA
CASSLRWTKNTGELFF
TGTGCCAGCAGCCTCCGCTGGACTAAGAACACCGGGGAGCTGTTTTTT
>TRBV5-1|TRBJ2-7|few|NA
CASRASKSSYEQYF
TGCGCCAGCAGGGCGAGTAAGAGCTCCTACGAGCAGTACTTC
>TRBV6-1|TRBJ1-2|few|NA
CASSEVAGENYGYTF
TGTGCCAGCAGTGAAGTGGCAGGGGAGAACTATGGCTACACCTTC
>TRBV28|TRBJ1-4|few|NA
CASRTGPGREKLFF
TGTGCCAGCAGAACCGGGCCCGGAAGAGAAAAACTGTTTTTT
>TRBV2|TRBJ2-3|few|TRBD2
CASNLGLAGEPSTDTQYF
TGTGCCAGCAACCTAGGACTAGCGGGGGAACCTAGCACAGATACGCAGTATTTT
>TRBV6-5|TRBJ2-1|few|TRBD1
CASSYRGRRNEQFF
TGTGCCAGCAGTTACAGGGGGCGCCGGAATGAGCAGTTCTTC
>TRBV25-1|TRBJ2-1|few|NA
CASSEYKGRGGEQFF
TGTGCCAGCAGTGAATACAAGGGCAGGGGGGGTGAGCAGTTCTTC
>TRBV6-5|TRBJ1-4|few|NA
CASSYRRTNEKLFF
TGTGCCAGCAGTTATCGGCGGACTAATGAAAAACTGTTTTTT
>TRBV7-2|TRBJ2-6|few|NA
CASSLERRGFSGANVLTF
TGTGCCAGCAGCTTAGAGCGGCGAGGGTTCTCTGGGGCCAACGTCCTGACTTTC
>TRBV7-9|TRBJ1-1|once|TRBD1
CASSKQGAGEAFF
TGTGCCAGCAGCAAACAGGGGGCGGGTGAAGCTTTCTTT
>TRBV9|TRBJ1-4|NA|NA
CASSVQDRSNEKLFF
TGTGCCAGCAGCGTACAGGACAGATCGAATGAAAAACTGTTTTTT
>TRBV7-9|TRBJ1-6|NA|NA
CASSQKMLNSPLHF
TGTGCCAGCAGCCAAAAAATGCTTAATTCACCCCTCCACTTT
>TRBV21-1|TRBJ2-7|many|NA
CASSKSQDEQYF
TGTGCCAGCAGCAAGTCCCAGGATGAGCAGTACTTC
>TRBV5-1|TRBJ2-5|NA|NA
CASSIRFEGSRATQQYF
TGCGCCAGCAGCATTAGATTTGAGGGCTCACGGGCGACCCAGCAGTACTTC
>TRBV5-1|TRBJ2-5|NA|TRBD2
CASSLRAGSQETQYF
TGCGCCAGCAGCTTGAGAGCGGGGTCACAAGAGACCCAGTACTTC
>TRBV2|TRBJ1-5|NA|NA
CASSASGGMGNRPQHF
TGTGCCAGCAGTGCCAGCGGAGGGATGGGCAATCGGCCCCAGCATTTT
>TRBV10-3|TRBJ2-3|NA|NA
CAISESKAGALTDTQYF
TGTGCCATCAGTGAGTCAAAGGCGGGGGCCCTCACAGATACGCAGTATTTT
>TRBV4-2|TRBJ2-1|many|TRBD2
CASSQDSATSGRVKTYNEQFF
TGTGCCAGCAGCCAAGATTCGGCTACTAGCGGGAGGGTAAAGACCTACAATGAGCAGTTCTTC
>TRBV10-3|TRBJ2-3|NA|TRBD2
CAISESSGGATDTRYF
TGTGCCATCAGTGAGAGCAGCGGGGGGGCAACAGATACGCGGTATTTT
>TRBV7-2|TRBJ2-3|NA|TRBD2
CASRLAGLTDTQYF
TGTGCCAGCCGACTAGCGGGCCTCACAGATACGCAGTATTTT
>TRBV21-1|TRBJ2-7|few|NA
CASSRGTSGPSYEQYF
TGTGCCAGCAGCAGAGGGACTAGCGGGCCGTCCTACGAGCAGTACTTC
>TRBV15|TRBJ2-1|NA|NA
CATSREAGTSPGNEQFF
TGTGCCACCAGCAGAGAAGCCGGGACCTCGCCTGGCAATGAGCAGTTCTTC
>TRBV5-1|TRBJ2-2|NA|TRBD2
CASTPLAVNTGELFF
TGCGCCAGCACTCCACTAGCGGTGAACACCGGGGAGCTGTTTTTT
>TRBV6-5|TRBJ2-1|NA|TRBD2
CATQTASGYNEQFF
TGTGCCACTCAAACCGCTAGCGGGTACAATGAGCAGTTCTTC
>TRBV7-2|TRBJ2-4|once|TRBD2
CASSLVWLADYNEQYF
TGTGCCAGCAGCTTAGTTTGGCTAGCGGACTACAATGAGCAGTACTTC
>TRBV28|TRBJ2-2|NA|NA
CASSCLGRPNTGELFF
TGTGCCAGCAGTTGCCTGGGGCGTCCGAACACCGGGGAGCTGTTTTTT
>TRBV29-1|TRBJ1-2|NA|NA
CSHSLVLRDYGYTF
TGCAGCCATTCCTTAGTGCTCAGGGACTATGGCTACACCTTC
>TRBV30|TRBJ2-1|NA|NA
CAWSGELYNEQFF
TGTGCCTGGTCGGGGGAACTCTACAATGAGCAGTTCTTC
>TRBV29-1|TRBJ2-1|many|NA
CSVGTYNEQFF
TGCAGCGTTGGGACCTACAATGAGCAGTTCTTC